This is a list of T cell receptor beta chains from one sample in a study of regulatory T cells in long-lasting Graves disease. TCRdb reprocessed the multiplex PCR reads with MiXCR, giving one entry per CDR3 protein. This sample yields 350,000 to 400,000 distinct CDR3 sequences, of which 15% to 17% are seen a single time; 20% to 25% belongs to the top ten. The sequences come from peripheral blood mononuclear cells (PBMCs), collected at new diagnosis, from a patient treated with antithyroid drugs. The source is a female donor with Graves disease. Each CDR3 is given with its conserved first and last residue. Each record gives: J gene, D gene, clone size, V gene, CDR3 protein, CDR3 DNA. A D gene is named only where the DNA matches it firmly. Where a row states a size, it is once, few, many or the class of an expanded clone; other rows omit it.

TRBJ2-7	.	many	TRBV6-2/TRBV6-3	CASSGERGYEQYF	TGTGCCAGCAGCGGGGAAAGGGGGTACGAGCAGTACTTC
TRBJ2-3	.	many	TRBV7-2	CASSQGDTQYF	TGTGCCAGCAGCCAGGGAGATACGCAGTATTTT
TRBJ2-3	TRBD2	many	TRBV29-1	CSVEGLAGVTDTQYF	TGCAGCGTTGAAGGACTAGCGGGAGTCACAGATACGCAGTATTTT
TRBJ1-5	.	many	TRBV6-1	CASRAYRVGSNQPQHF	TGTGCCAGCAGAGCTTACAGGGTGGGTAGCAATCAGCCCCAGCATTTT
TRBJ2-7	.	.	TRBV30	CASSVGAYEQYF	TGTGCCTCATCGGTGGGGGCCTACGAGCAGTACTTC
TRBJ2-7	.	.	TRBV20-1	CSPNRAAAGTFYEQYF	TGCAGCCCGAATCGGGCGGCCGCCGGAACTTTCTACGAGCAGTACTTC
TRBJ2-7	.	many	TRBV7-2	CASSLGRSQHEQYF	TGTGCCAGCAGCTTAGGTCGATCCCAGCACGAGCAGTACTTC
TRBJ2-7	TRBD1	many	TRBV12-3/TRBV12-4	CASSRPTGNTYF	TGTGCCAGCAGTCGCCCGACAGGGAATACGTACTTC
TRBJ1-1	.	.	TRBV7-9	CASSLTLRHTEAFF	TGTGCCAGCAGCTTAACACTGAGACACACTGAAGCTTTCTTT
TRBJ2-7	.	many	TRBV20-1	CSAGTGTTYEQYF	TGCAGTGCTGGTACAGGGACAACCTACGAGCAGTACTTC
TRBJ1-5	.	.	TRBV10-3	CAISKENSNQPQHF	TGTGCCATCAGTAAGGAAAATAGCAATCAGCCCCAGCATTTT